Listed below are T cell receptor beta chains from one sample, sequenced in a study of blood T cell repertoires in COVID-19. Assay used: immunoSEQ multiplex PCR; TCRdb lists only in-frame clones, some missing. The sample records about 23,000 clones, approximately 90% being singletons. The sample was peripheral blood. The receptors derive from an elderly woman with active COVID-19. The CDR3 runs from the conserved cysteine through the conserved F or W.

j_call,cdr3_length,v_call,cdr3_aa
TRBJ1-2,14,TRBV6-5,CASSRGLANYGYTF
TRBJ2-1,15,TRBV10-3,CAISELGGGYNEQFF
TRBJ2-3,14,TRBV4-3,CASSQELAEDTQYF
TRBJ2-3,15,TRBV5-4,CASSLAGGGTDTQYF
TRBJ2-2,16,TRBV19,CASSTPPGRGAGELFF
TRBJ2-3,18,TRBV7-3,CASSLTVGRGILADTQYF
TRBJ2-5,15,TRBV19,CASSPGLAVQETQYF
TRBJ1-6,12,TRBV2,CATDSDNSPLHF
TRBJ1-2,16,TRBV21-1,CASSKVWNRANYGYTF
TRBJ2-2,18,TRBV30,CAFPNGTSGGAPTGELFF
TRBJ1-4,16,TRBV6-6,CASSFPRVGLNEKLFF
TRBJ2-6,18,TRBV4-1,CASSPRTGPPSGANVLTF
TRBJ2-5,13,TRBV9,CASAVGAQETQYF
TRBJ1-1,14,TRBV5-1,CASSLGAGDTEAFF
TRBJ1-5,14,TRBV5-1,CASSLGGAGQPQHF
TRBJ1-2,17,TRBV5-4,CASSLKSPGQGFIGYTF
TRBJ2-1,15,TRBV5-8,CASSFGQGTYNEQFF
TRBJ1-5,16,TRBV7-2,CASSSTGQGLLQPQHF
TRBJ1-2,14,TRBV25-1,CASSETGGGYGYTF
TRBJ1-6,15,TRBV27,CASSPGTGFGSPLHF
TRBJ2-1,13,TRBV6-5,CASSPGTGNEQFF
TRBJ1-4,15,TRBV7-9,CASSFRQGVNEKLFF
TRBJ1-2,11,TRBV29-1,CSVENGFGYTF
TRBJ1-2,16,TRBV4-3,CASSQGTGRGDYGYTF
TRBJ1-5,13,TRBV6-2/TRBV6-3,CASSYAQAPPQHF
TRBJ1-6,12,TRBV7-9,CASSSEVLNTHF
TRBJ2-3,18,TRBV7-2,CASSLTWRGQGVTDTQYF
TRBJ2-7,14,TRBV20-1,CSASTLAESYEQYF
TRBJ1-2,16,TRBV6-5,CASSYTGTGKSRGYTF
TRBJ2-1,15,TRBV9,CASSPAGQSYNEQFF
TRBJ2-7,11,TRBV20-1,CSAASGHEQYF
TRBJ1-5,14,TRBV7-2,CASSLERGNQPQHF
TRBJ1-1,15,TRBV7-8,CASSSWTGTNTEAFF
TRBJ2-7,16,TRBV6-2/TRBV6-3,CASSTPTSGATDEQYF
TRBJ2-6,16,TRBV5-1,CASSLDRGSGANVLTF
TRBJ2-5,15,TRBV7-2,CASSLRTAGWETQYF
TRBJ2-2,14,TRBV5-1,CASSPGLASGELFF
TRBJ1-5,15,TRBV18,CASSSQGADNQPQHF
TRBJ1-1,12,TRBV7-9,CAGRAGNTEAFF
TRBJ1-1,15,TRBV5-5,CASSSGQLGVREAFF
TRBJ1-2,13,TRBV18,CASSPTPVDGYTF
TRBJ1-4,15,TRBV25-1,CASSPLQGMNEKLFF
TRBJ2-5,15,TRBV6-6,CASSSTGRSQETQYF
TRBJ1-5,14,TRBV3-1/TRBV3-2,CASSHGGPNQPQHF
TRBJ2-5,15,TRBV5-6,CASSLQGAWQETQYF
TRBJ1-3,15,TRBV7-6,CASSLIGFSGNTIYF